The rows below give T cell receptor beta chains drawn from one sample of a study of blood T cell repertoires in COVID-19. Sequenced by immunoSEQ multiplex PCR; TCRdb stores in-frame clones only, minus some. The sample has 200,000 to 300,000 clones, approximately 86% seen once. Source material: peripheral blood. The receptors stem from a woman aged 60-75 years with COVID-19, enrolled during active disease. Each CDR3 is given with its conserved first and last residue. The order of the fields is V gene, D gene, J gene, CDR3 protein, CDR3 DNA. A D gene is named only where the DNA matches it firmly.

TRBV9	.	TRBJ2-7	CASSVDPEYYEQYF	TGTGCCAGCAGCGTAGACCCAGAATACTACGAGCAGTACTTC
TRBV7-9	.	TRBJ2-3	CASSLVGYSDRTDTQYF	TGTGCCAGCAGCTTAGTAGGCTATAGCGACCGCACAGATACGCAGTATTTT
TRBV12-5	.	TRBJ2-7	CASGHGPREQYF	TGTGCTAGTGGCCACGGTCCACGCGAGCAGTACTTC
TRBV5-5	TRBD1	TRBJ1-3	CASSLGTGRSGNTIYF	TGTGCCAGCAGCTTGGGGACAGGCCGCTCTGGAAACACCATATATTTT
TRBV7-3	.	TRBJ1-2	CASSLIGAYGYTF	TGTGCCAGCAGCTTAATTGGGGCCTATGGCTACACCTTC
TRBV5-1	TRBD2	TRBJ2-7	CASSSLAGGPSEQYF	TGCGCCAGCAGCTCTCTAGCGGGAGGGCCAAGCGAGCAGTACTTC
TRBV30	.	TRBJ1-4	CAWSQGRGEKLFF	TGTGCCTGGAGTCAGGGCAGAGGTGAAAAACTGTTTTTT
TRBV28	.	TRBJ1-1	CASSLGLPAGTEAFF	TGTGCCAGCAGTTTGGGTCTCCCGGCGGGGACTGAAGCTTTCTTT
TRBV6-5	.	TRBJ2-3	CASSDYDTQYF	TGTGCCAGCAGCGACTATGATACGCAGTATTTT
TRBV7-2	TRBD2	TRBJ2-5	CASSWTPRASGYQETQYF	TGTGCCAGCAGCTGGACCCCACGGGCTAGCGGTTACCAAGAGACCCAGTACTTC
TRBV12-5	TRBD2	TRBJ2-1	CASGLWASEVAGNNEQFF	TGTGCTAGTGGTTTGTGGGCCTCCGAGGTAGCGGGAAACAATGAGCAGTTCTTC